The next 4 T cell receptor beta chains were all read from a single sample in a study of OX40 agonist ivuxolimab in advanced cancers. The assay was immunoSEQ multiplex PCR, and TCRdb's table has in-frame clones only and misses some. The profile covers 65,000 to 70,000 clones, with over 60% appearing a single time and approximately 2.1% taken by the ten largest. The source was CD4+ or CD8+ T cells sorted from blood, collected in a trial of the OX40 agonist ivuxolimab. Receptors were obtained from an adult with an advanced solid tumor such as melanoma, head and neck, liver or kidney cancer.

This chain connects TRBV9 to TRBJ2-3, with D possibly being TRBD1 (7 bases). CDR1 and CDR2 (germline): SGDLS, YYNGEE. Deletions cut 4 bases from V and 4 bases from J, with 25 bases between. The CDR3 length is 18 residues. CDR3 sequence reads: CASSPPRGRGASADTQYF. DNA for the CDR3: TGTGCCAGCAGCCCTCCTCGGGGCAGGGGGGCCTCGGCAGATACGCAGTATTTT.

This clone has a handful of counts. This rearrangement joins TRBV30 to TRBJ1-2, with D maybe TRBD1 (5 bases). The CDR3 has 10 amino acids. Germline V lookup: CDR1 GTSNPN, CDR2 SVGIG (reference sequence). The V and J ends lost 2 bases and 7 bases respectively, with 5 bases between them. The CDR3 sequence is CAWSQGGYTF. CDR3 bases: TGTGCCTGGAGTCAGGGTGGCTACACCTTC.

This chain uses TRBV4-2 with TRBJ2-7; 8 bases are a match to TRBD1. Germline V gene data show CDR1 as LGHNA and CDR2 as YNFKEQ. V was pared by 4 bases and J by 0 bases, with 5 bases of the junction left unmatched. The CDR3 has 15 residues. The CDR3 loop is CASSRGTGASYEQYF. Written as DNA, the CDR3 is TGTGCCAGCAGCCGAGGGACAGGAGCCTCCTACGAGCAGTACTTC.

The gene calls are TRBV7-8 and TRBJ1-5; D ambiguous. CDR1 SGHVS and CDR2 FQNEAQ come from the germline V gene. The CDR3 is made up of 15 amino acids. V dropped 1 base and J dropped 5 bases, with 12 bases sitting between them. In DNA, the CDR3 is TGTGCCAGCAGCTTAGAGAGGGCAGATGATCAGCCCCAGCATTTT. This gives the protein CASSLERADDQPQHF.